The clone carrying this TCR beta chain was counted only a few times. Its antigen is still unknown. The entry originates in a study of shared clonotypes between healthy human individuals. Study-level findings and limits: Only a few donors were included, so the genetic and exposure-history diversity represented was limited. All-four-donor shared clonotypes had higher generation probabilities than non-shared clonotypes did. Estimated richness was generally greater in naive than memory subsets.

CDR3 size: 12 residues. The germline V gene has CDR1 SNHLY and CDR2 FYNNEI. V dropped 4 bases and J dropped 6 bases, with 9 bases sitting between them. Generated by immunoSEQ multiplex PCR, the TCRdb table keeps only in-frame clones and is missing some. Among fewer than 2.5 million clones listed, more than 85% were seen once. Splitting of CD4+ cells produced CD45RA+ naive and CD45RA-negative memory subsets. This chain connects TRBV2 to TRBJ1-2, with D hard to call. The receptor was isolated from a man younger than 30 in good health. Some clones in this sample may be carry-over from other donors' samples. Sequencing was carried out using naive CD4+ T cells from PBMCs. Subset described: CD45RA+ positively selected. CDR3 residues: CASSVLNNGYTF. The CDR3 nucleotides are TGTGCCAGCAGTGTTTTAAACAATGGCTACACCTTC.